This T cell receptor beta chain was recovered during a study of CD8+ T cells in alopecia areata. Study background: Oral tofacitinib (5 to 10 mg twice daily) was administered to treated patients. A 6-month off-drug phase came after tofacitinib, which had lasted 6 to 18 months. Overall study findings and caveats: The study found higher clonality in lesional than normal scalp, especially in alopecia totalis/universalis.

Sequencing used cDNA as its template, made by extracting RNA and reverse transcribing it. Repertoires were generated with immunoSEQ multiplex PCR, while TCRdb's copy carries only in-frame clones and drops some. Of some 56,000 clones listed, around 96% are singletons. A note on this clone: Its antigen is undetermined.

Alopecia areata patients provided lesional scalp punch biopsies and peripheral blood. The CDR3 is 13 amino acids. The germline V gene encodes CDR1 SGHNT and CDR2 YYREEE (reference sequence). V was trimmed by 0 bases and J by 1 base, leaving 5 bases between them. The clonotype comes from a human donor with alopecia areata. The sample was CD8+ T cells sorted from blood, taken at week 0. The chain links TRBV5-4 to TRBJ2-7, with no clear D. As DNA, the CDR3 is TGTGCCAGCAGCTTGGACGGTTCCTACGAGCAGTACTTC. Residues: CASSLDGSYEQYF. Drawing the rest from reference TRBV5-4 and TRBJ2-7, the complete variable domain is ETGVTQSPTHLIKTRGQQVTLRCSSQSGHNTVSWYQQALGQGPQFIFQYYREEENGRGNFPPRFSGLQFPNYSSELNVNALELDDSALYLCASSLDGSYEQYFGPGTRLTVT.